This T cell receptor (beta chain) was profiled in a study of T-cell memory formation after mild COVID-19. Turning to the study itself: In these data, TCR clusters were largely donor specific.

The study, taken as a whole, reports: There was a balanced CD4/CD8 profile in clones contracting day 15 to 85, and later expanders leaned CD4+. The main location of contracting CD4+ clones was CM and EM, and that of contracting CD8+ clones was EMRA.

Details on this clonotype: The antigen remains undetermined.

Looked up from germline, CDR1 is SGHKS and CDR2 is YYEKEE (reference sequence). This CDR3 is 14 amino acids long. Trimming stripped 0 bases from V and 1 base from J, with 8 bases between. Sample barcodes and UMIs were carried by the TCR alpha and TCR beta cDNA libraries that 5'RACE generated with constant-segment primers. MiXCR, applied by TCRdb to the 5' RACE reads, yields one record per CDR3 protein. This table holds around 250,000 distinct CDR3 sequences, approximately 15% found once. The sample consisted of PBMCs or a T cell subset sorted from them (not recorded which). This clonotype was sampled from an adult woman who had mild COVID-19 (a few samples of this study predate the infection). Cell type and time point are not known. The chain employs TRBV5-5 and TRBJ2-7; no clear D. The CDR3 spells CASSLASQSYEQYF. The CDR3 DNA sequence: TGTGCCAGCAGCTTGGCCAGCCAGTCCTACGAGCAGTACTTC.